This TCR beta chain was identified in a study of blood T cell repertoires in COVID-19 (dated by TCRdb to the early 2020s). Notes on the research overall: The collaborator samples originated in the United States, Italy and Spain and spanned the acute and convalescent phases of COVID-19. HLA class I and class II types, where available, came from metadata supplied by the sample provider rather than from assay-based typing. Deeply sampled blood TCRbeta repertoires from subjects exposed to, actively infected with, or recovered from COVID-19 were included in the dataset. A freely available public database, intended as a resource for researchers studying the immune response to SARS-CoV-2, is where the repertoires were released. The sample metadata nearly always contained a de-identified subject ID, COVID-19 status, age in years and sex. The material from the prospective study consisted of cDNA or gDNA derived from T cells, B-cell-depleted T cells, or PBMCs. The samples were drawn from the first 160 participants of the ongoing ImmuneRACE study and from 950 to 1,500 subjects provided by 6 global collaborators. Study-wide findings and limitations: Clinical and demographic metadata were provided uncurated, with the amount varying by source and participant.

The immunoSEQ Assay, a bias-controlled multiplex PCR, was used to amplify TCRbeta CDR3 regions from genomic DNA. In the source study's methods: The number of nucleated cells in each sample was estimated by amplification of reference gene primers within the assay. To quantify the absolute abundance of each unique TCRbeta CDR3 rearrangement, sequence reads were collapsed and filtered. For each sample, productive Simpson clonality was calculated by taking the square root of Simpson's diversity index across productive rearrangements. Sourced from immuneACCESS, this table was stored by TCRdb with only in-frame sequences that have V and J called. A share of the clones is absent; for the studies checked, an unresolved V gene accounts for under half, and the remainder has no known explanation. Clone size and V and J calls were adopted from that table, with D and trimming inferred from the DNA. Within this sample are roughly 180,000 clones, with 65% to 85% of them counted one time only. Approximately 5.1% of the sample rests with the top ten.

This clone was seen a handful of times. It lacks a known antigen. No base qualities exist here, and no much larger clone lies one base off it. CDR1 and CDR2 (GTSNPN, SVGIG) derive from the germline V gene (reference sequence). From V the trimming removes 2 bases and from J it removes 4 bases, while the gene matches leave 2 bases of the junction unaccounted for. Taken from cysteine to phenylalanine, the CDR3 has 14 residues. Of the read, only the CDR3 DNA is kept; its 42 bases are in frame from base 1. Enrolling through a virtual design, the prospective study's participants ranged in age from roughly 18 to 95 years and lived across roughly 23 United States geographic areas. Cohort assignment in the prospective study relied on participant-reported clinical history from a screening survey and a study questionnaire. In the prospective study, whole blood, serum and a nasopharyngeal or oropharyngeal swab were collected from each participant by mobile phlebotomists. Prospective study participants could optionally give additional blood draws and questionnaires over an approximately 2-month period. Before DNA extraction, prospective study blood samples were shipped either frozen or at room temperature.

The source of this sequence is a woman aged 40-49 years with acute COVID-19. Material: PBMCs or T cells enriched from blood (not recorded which). The rearranged segments are TRBV30 and TRBJ1-6; the central 7 bases match TRBD1. The CDR3 sequence is CAWSRGQYNSPLHF. The DNA sequence reads TGTGCCTGGAGTCGGGGACAGTATAATTCACCCCTCCACTTT.